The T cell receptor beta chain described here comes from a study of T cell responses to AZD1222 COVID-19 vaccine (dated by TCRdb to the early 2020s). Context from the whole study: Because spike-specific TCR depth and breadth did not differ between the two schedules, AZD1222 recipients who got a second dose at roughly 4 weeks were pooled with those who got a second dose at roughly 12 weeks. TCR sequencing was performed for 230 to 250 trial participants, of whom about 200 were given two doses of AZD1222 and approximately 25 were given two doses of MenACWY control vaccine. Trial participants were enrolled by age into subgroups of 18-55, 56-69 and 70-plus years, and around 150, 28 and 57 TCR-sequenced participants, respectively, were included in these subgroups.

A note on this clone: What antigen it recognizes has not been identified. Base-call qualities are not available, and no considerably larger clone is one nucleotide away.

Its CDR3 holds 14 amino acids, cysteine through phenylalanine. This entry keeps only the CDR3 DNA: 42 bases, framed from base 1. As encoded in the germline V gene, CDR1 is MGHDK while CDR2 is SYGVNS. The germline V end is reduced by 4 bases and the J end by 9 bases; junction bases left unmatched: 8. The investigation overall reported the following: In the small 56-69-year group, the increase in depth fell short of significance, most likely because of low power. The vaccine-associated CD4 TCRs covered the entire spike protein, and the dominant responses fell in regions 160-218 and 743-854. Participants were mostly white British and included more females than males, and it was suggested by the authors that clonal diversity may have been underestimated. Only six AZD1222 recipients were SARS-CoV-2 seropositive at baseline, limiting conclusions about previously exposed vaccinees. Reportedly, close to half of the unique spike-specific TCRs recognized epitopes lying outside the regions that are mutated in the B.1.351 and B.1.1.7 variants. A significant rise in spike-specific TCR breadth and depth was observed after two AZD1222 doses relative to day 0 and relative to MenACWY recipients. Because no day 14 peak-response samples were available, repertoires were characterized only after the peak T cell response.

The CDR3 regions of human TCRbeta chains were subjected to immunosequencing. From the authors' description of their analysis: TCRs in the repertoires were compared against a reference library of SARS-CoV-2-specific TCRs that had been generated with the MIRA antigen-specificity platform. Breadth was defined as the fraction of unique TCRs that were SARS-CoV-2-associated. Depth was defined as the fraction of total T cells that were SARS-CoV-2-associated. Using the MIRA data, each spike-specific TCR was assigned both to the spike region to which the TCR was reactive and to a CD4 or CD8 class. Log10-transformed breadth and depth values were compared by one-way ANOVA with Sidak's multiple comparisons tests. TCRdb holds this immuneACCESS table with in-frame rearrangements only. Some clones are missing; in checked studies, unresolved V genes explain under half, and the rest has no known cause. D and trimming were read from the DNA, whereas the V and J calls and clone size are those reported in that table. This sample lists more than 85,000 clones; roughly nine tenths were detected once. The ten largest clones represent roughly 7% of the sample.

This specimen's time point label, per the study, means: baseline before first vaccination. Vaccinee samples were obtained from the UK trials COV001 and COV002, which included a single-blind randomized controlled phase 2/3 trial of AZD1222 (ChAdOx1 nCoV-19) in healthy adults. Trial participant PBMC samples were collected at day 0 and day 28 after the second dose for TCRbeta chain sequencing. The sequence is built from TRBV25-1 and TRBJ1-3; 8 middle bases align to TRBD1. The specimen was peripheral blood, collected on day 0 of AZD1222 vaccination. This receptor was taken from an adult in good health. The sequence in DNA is TGTGCCAGCAGTGGGACAGGGATGGAGGGCACCATATATTTT. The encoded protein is CASSGTGMEGTIYF.